The following is a TCR beta chain sequence with its context. The target antigen is unknown. The data derive from a study of cytomegalovirus exposure and HLA in healthy donors. About the study: Later, an analysis reported that the 130 or so validation repertoires had used the same platform as the roughly 700 first-cohort repertoires.

Whole-study results and caveats: In vitro assays verified that a few CMV-associated chains recognized CMV antigens specifically. Most TCR sequences were uncommon, yet certain public TCRs appeared in many donors. Researchers counted 150 to 200 TCR beta chains as cytomegalovirus-associated.

Profiling relied on immunoSEQ multiplex PCR, and the TCRdb table lists in-frame clones only, not all of them. The sample yields roughly 75,000 clones, approximately 86% seen once. V lost 1 base to trimming and J lost 2 bases; unmatched junction nucleotides: 2. Germline V gene sequence: CDR1 LNHDA, CDR2 SQIVND (reference sequence). The CDR3 is made up of 16 amino acids. The TCR comes from a man in his thirties or forties in good health and CMV-seronegative. What was sequenced was PBMCs. The V call is TRBV19, the J call TRBJ2-1; 10 bases align to TRBD2. DNA of the CDR3: TGTGCCAGTAGTATAGCTACTAGCGGGGCCTACAATGAGCAGTTCTTC. It yields the protein CASSIATSGAYNEQFF.